The clone carrying this TCR beta chain has at least ten counts. The source of the sample is a study of T cells after yellow fever vaccination. TCRdb reprocessed the 5' RACE reads via MiXCR and lists one record per CDR3 protein. Altogether more than 300,000 distinct CDR3 sequences are present, about 11% being singletons, with the ten largest covering 3.3%. Germline V gives CDR1 SEHNR, CDR2 FQNEAQ (reference sequence). This CDR3 spans 14 amino acids. Trimming removed 1 base at V and 1 base at J, with 7 bases between. This sequence originates from a man younger than 30 who received the YFV17D yellow fever vaccine. The chain carries TRBV7-9 and TRBJ2-5; the D is unclear. The input for sequencing was CD4+ T cells sorted from PBMCs, taken 45 days after the yellow fever booster vaccination. CDR3 DNA sequence: TGTGCCAGCAGCTTAGTAATGGCCCAAGAGACCCAGTACTTC. It translates to CASSLVMAQETQYF.